Listed here are 22 T cell receptor beta chains from one sample, sequenced in a study of T cells in Graves' hyperthyroidism and ophthalmopathy (dated by TCRdb to the late 2010s). The library came from multiplex PCR. Sequencer: Illumina HiSeq 2000. Amplification of TCR beta CDR3 regions was carried out from RNA transcripts. A first-round RT-PCR of the TCR CDR3 used the HTBI primer set with the Qiagen OneStep RT-PCR kit. TCRdb trimmed the raw reads at Q25, called clones with MiXCR and kept productive beta chains. Entries that share a CDR3 protein sequence are merged under the most common genes and DNA. For this sample there are around 190,000 distinct CDR3 sequences; 15% to 20% appear just once. The ten largest clones take up 25% to 30% of the sample. The sequenced material came from blood. These receptors all stem from a woman in her forties or fifties with Graves' hyperthyroidism.

This clonotype was observed at least ten times. This sequence joins TRBV24-1 and TRBJ2-7; the D call may be TRBD1 or TRBD2 (5 bases each). Trimming pared 4 bases from V and 2 bases from J, leaving 17 bases between. CDR1 KGHDR and CDR2 SFDVKD come from the germline V gene. The CDR3 sequence is 16 residues long. CDR3 sequence: CATSDSRDRQPYEQYF. CDR3 coding DNA: TGTGCCACCAGTGACTCCCGGGACCGTCAACCCTACGAGCAGTACTTC.

Many counts were recorded for this clonotype. V gene TRBV5-8 combines with J gene TRBJ1-5; D is uncertain. This CDR3 comprises 14 residues. With 0 bases removed from V and 3 bases from J, the gap between germline ends came to 7 bases. Germline assignment: CDR1 SGHTS and CDR2 YDEGEE. CDR3 bases: TGTGCCAGCAGCTTGGTAGCAGTCAATCAGCCCCAGCATTTT. Translating it yields CASSLVAVNQPQHF. Variable domain in full (rest from reference TRBV5-8 and TRBJ1-5): EAGVTQSPTHLIKTRGQQATLRCSPISGHTSVYWYQQALGLGLQFLLWYDEGEERNRGNFPPRFSGRQFPNYSSELNVNALELEDSALYLCASSLVAVNQPQHFGDGTRLSIL.

The chain combines TRBV18 with TRBJ1-2; D not resolved. The germline gives CDR1 KGHSH, CDR2 LQKENI. Trimming removed 3 bases at V and 2 bases at J, with 7 bases between. The CDR3 has 13 amino acids. CDR3 DNA: TGTGCCAGCTCACCCCCGATGAACTATGGCTACACCTTC. The encoded protein is CASSPPMNYGYTF.

The chain uses TRBV7-9 and TRBJ2-2, with D hard to call. Germline lookup yields CDR1 SEHNR and CDR2 FQNEAQ (reference sequence). Between the trimmed V and J ends, which lost 5 bases and 3 bases, there was a span of 4 bases. The CDR3 runs 12 residues. Here the CDR3 reads CASSRYTGELFF. In DNA form, the CDR3 reads TGTGCCAGCAGCCGCTACACCGGGGAGCTGTTTTTT.

This clonotype was seen ten or more times. This rearrangement joins TRBV20-1 to TRBJ1-1; D remains unclear. The CDR3 runs to 13 residues. Trimming cost V 1 base and J 5 bases, with 11 bases left between them. Germline V lookup: CDR1 DFQATT, CDR2 SNEGSKA (reference sequence). The CDR3 loop reads CSARVSARTEAFF. In nucleotides, the CDR3 is TGCAGTGCTAGAGTATCCGCCAGAACTGAAGCTTTCTTT.

This clonotype was seen many times. J is TRBJ2-3 and V is TRBV12-3 or TRBV12-4; unclear D gene. This CDR3 comprises 11 residues. The V end was cut by 3 bases, the J end by 3 bases, with 1 base between. CDR3 amino acids: CASSFTDTQYF. As DNA, the CDR3 is TGTGCCAGCAGTTTTACAGATACGCAGTATTTT.

The chain combines TRBV6-6 with TRBJ1-1; D remains ambiguous. Germline V gene sequence: CDR1 MNHNY, CDR2 SVGAGI (reference sequence). The CDR3 contains 14 residues. V shed 2 bases and J shed 2 bases, with 9 bases lying between them. This CDR3 is CASSYVVQNTEAFF. The CDR3 bases are TGTGCCAGCAGTTACGTTGTCCAAAACACTGAAGCTTTCTTT.

Many counts were recorded for this clonotype. The rearrangement joins TRBV6-2 or TRBV6-3 to TRBJ1-6; 7 bases align to TRBD1. CDR1 MNHEY and CDR2 SVGEGT come from the germline V gene. Trimming took 2 bases from V and 5 from J; bases not matched to a gene: 3. The CDR3 length is 15 residues. This chain's CDR3 is CASSYDDRDNSPLHF. The CDR3 nucleotides are TGTGCCAGCAGTTACGACGACAGGGATAATTCACCCCTCCACTTT.

In this sample, this clonotype turned up many times. In DNA form, the CDR3 reads TGTGCCAGCAGCTGGACAGGAACCTACGAGCAGTACTTC. This codes for CASSWTGTYEQYF. The chain links TRBV7-9 to TRBJ2-7; TRBD1 aligns across 7 bases. CDR3 length: 13 amino acids. V was pared by 4 bases and J by 2 bases, with 2 bases of the junction left unmatched. Germline CDR1 SEHNR, CDR2 FQNEAQ (reference sequence). The entire variable domain, with the rest obtained from reference TRBV7-9 and TRBJ2-7, is as follows: DTGVSQNPRHKITKRGQNVTFRCDPISEHNRLYWYRQTLGQGPEFLTYFQNEAQLEKSRLLSDRFSAERPKGSFSTLEIQRTEQGDSAMYLCASSWTGTYEQYFGPGTRLTVT.

This clonotype was seen many times. The V call is TRBV20-1, the J call TRBJ2-1, with TRBD1 matching 9 bases. Germline CDR1 and CDR2: DFQATT and SNEGSKA (reference sequence). The CDR3 length is 14 residues. Unmatched junction bases numbered 10, after V lost 6 bases and J lost 7 bases. Here the CDR3 DNA reads TGCAGTGCAATACCGGGACAGGGTAATAATGAGCAGTTCTTC. It codes for CSAIPGQGNNEQFF.

This clonotype was found many times. The V and J genes are TRBV28 and TRBJ2-7, with D unclear. Germline assignment: CDR1 MDHEN and CDR2 SYDVKM. The CDR3 runs 13 residues. V was pared by 6 bases and J by 2 bases, with 11 bases between. The CDR3 spells CASRGPLAYEQYF. The CDR3 region has the DNA TGTGCCAGCAGGGGCCCCTTGGCCTACGAGCAGTACTTC.

This clonotype was seen many times. This chain uses TRBV5-8 with TRBJ2-3; D unresolved. Germline-derived CDR1 and CDR2 are SGHTS and YDEGEE. V was trimmed by 1 base and J by 2 bases, leaving 5 bases between them. CDR3 length equals 13 residues. The CDR3 protein is CASSLRPTDTQYF. DNA of the CDR3: TGTGCCAGCAGCTTGCGGCCCACAGATACGCAGTATTTT.

A few counts support this clonotype. This may arise from a read error, as a much more abundant clone is one base away. The chain employs TRBV20-1 and TRBJ1-2; a weak D match, TRBD1 (6 bases). CDR3 length: 15 amino acids. Looked up from germline, CDR1 is DFQATT and CDR2 is SNEGSKA (reference sequence). CDR3 coding DNA: TGCAGTCCTAGCTCTATGACAGGCCCTAACTATGGCTACACCTTC. Protein: CSPSSMTGPNYGYTF.

This clonotype was counted many times. The chain has TRBV2 and TRBJ1-5, with D possibly matching TRBD1 (5 bases). This CDR3 contains 15 residues. Germline-derived CDR1 and CDR2 are SNHLY and FYNNEI. V was trimmed by 6 bases and J by 0 bases, leaving 12 bases between them. The CDR3 region has the DNA TGTGCCAGCAGGCGGGACGCTTATAGCAATCAGCCCCAGCATTTT. Amino acid sequence: CASRRDAYSNQPQHF.

This clonotype has a count of ten or more. The rearrangement joins TRBV5-1 to TRBJ1-3, with unresolved D. CDR3 length: 14 residues. V dropped 1 base and J dropped 4 bases, with 9 bases sitting between them. Germline lookup yields CDR1 SGHRS and CDR2 YFSETQ. CDR3 nucleotides: TGCGCCAGCAGCTTGCAATCAGGAGGAAACACCATATATTTT. Translation gives CASSLQSGGNTIYF.

This clonotype was detected many times. V usage is TRBV6-1 and J usage is TRBJ2-3, with D hard to call. The CDR3 sequence is 15 residues long. Trimming took off 5 bases at V and 1 base at J, with 13 bases between the two ends. Germline V gene data show CDR1 as MNHNS and CDR2 as SASEGT. CDR3 in amino acids: CASSTSGDRTDTQYF. CDR3 DNA sequence: TGTGCCAGCAGTACTTCAGGAGACCGCACAGATACGCAGTATTTT.

The chain uses TRBV5-5 and TRBJ2-1; 8 positions match TRBD1. The CDR3 is 14 residues long. CDR1 is SGHKS and CDR2 is YYEKEE in the germline V gene (reference sequence). V gave up 3 bases and J gave up 4 bases; unmatched junction bases: 3. CDR3 residues: CASSSGQDYNEQFF. CDR3 coding DNA: TGTGCCAGCAGCTCGGGACAGGATTACAATGAGCAGTTCTTC.

This clonotype was seen ten or more times. J is TRBJ2-3 and V is TRBV7-8; the D is unclear. Deletions cut 2 bases from V and 5 bases from J, with 2 bases between. Germline lookup yields CDR1 SGHVS and CDR2 FQNEAQ. This CDR3 has 11 residues. DNA of the CDR3: TGTGCCAGCAGCTTACAAGATACGCAGTATTTT. This gives the protein CASSLQDTQYF.

Ten or more counts support this clonotype. V gene TRBV19 combines with J gene TRBJ2-1, with D perhaps matching TRBD2 (5 bases). This CDR3 contains 14 residues. Germline-derived CDR1 and CDR2 are LNHDA and SQIVND (reference sequence). With 5 bases removed from V and 6 bases from J, the gap between germline ends came to 14 bases. CDR3 nucleotide sequence: TGTGCCAGTAGTGTACGCCGGGATCGCAATGAGCAGTTCTTC. Amino acids: CASSVRRDRNEQFF.

This clonotype showed up many times. The gene calls are TRBV20-1 and TRBJ2-3; a possible D gene is TRBD2 (7 bases). V was clipped by 1 base and J by 5 bases, with 19 bases between them. The CDR3 totals 16 residues. The germline V gene encodes CDR1 DFQATT and CDR2 SNEGSKA (reference sequence). The CDR3 nucleotides read TGCAGTGCTAGAGGCTGGGGGGGCCGGGTGATAGATACGCAGTATTTT. This sequence encodes CSARGWGGRVIDTQYF.

The chain uses TRBV7-9 and TRBJ1-1, with D unresolved. The CDR3 has 17 residues. Trimming removed 5 bases from V and 4 bases from J, with 23 bases in between. The V gene's germline CDR1 is SEHNR and CDR2 FQNEAQ (reference sequence). CDR3 protein: CASSHTAPGEVTTEAFF. Written as DNA, the CDR3 is TGTGCCAGCAGCCACACCGCGCCCGGGGAGGTAACCACTGAAGCTTTCTTT.

In this sample, this clonotype turned up many times. The CDR3 is CASGSTGRLNTGELFF. The CDR3 DNA reads as TGTGCCAGCGGATCGACAGGGCGATTAAACACCGGGGAGCTGTTTTTT. This chain connects TRBV6-2 or TRBV6-3 to TRBJ2-2, with 7 bases fitting TRBD1. CDR1 is MNHEY, CDR2 SVGEGT, per germline. Germline trimming cut 8 bases from V and 2 bases from J; bases unmatched to any gene: 11. CDR3 length equals 16 residues.